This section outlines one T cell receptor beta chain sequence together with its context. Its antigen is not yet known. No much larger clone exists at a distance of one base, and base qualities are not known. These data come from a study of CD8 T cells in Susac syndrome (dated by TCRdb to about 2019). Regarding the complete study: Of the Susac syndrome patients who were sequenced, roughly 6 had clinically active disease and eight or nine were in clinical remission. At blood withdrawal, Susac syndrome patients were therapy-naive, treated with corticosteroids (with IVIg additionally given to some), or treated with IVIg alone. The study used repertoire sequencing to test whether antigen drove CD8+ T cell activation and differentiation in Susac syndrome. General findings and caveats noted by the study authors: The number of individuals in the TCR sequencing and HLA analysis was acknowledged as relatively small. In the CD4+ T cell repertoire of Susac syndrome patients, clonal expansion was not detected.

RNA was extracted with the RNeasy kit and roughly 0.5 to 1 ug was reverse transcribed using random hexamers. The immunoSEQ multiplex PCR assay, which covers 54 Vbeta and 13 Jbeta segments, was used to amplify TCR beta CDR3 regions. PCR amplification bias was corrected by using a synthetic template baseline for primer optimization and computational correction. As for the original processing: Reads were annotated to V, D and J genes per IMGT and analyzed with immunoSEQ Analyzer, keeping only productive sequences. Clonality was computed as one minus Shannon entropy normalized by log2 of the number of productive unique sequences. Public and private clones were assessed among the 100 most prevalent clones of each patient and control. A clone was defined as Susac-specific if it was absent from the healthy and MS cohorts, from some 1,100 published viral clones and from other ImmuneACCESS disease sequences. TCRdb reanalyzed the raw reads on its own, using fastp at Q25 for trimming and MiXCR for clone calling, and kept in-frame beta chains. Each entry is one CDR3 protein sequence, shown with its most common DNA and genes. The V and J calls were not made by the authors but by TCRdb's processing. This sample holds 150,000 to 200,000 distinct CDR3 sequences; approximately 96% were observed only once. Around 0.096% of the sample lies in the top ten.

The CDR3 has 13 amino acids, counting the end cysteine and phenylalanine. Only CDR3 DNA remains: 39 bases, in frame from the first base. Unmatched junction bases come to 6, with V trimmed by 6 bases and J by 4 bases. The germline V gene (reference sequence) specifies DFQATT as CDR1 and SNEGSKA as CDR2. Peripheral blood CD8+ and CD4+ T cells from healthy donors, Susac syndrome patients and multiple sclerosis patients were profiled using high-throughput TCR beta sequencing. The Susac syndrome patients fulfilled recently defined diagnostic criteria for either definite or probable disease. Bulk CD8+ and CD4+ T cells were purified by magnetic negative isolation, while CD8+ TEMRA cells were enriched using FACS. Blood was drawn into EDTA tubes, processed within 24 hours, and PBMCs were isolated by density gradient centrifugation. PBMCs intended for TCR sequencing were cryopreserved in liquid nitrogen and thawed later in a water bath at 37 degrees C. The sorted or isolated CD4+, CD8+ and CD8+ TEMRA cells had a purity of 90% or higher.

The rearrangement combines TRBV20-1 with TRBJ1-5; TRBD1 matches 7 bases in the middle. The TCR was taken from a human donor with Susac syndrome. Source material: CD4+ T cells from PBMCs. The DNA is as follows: TGCAGTGCCCCAAAGGGACAGAATCAGCCCCAGCATTTT. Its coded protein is CSAPKGQNQPQHF.